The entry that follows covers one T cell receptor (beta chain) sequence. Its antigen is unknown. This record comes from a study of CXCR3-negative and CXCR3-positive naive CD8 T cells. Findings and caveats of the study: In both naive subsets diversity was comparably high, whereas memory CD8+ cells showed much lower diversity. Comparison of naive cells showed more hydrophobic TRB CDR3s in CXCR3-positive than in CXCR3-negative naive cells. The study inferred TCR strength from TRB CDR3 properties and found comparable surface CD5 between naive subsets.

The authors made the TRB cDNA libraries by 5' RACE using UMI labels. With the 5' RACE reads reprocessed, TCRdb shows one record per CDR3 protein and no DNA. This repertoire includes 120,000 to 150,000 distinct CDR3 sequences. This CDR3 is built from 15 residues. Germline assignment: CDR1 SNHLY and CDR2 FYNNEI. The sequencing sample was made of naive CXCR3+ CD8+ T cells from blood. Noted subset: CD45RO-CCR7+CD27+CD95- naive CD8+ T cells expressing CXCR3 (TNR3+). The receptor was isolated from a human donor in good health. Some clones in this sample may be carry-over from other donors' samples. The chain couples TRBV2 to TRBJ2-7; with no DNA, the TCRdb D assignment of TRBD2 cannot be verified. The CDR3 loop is CASTLTSGGTYEQYF.